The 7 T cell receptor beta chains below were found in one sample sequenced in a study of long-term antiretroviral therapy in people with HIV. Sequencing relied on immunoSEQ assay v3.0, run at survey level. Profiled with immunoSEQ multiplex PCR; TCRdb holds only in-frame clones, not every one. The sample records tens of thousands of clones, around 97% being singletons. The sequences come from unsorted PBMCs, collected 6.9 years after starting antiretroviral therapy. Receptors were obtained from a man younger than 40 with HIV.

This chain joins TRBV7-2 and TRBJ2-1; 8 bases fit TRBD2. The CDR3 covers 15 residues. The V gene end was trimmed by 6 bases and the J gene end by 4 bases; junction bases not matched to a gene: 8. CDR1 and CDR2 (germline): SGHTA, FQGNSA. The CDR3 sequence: CASRSSGGVYNEQFF. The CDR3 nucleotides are TGTGCCAGCAGATCCTCCGGGGGGGTGTACAATGAGCAGTTCTTC.

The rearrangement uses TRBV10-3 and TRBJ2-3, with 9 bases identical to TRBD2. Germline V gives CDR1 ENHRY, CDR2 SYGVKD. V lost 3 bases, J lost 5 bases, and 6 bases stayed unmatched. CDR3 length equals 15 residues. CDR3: CAISDLAGLVDTQYF. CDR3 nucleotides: TGTGCCATCAGTGATCTAGCGGGGTTAGTAGATACGCAGTATTTT.

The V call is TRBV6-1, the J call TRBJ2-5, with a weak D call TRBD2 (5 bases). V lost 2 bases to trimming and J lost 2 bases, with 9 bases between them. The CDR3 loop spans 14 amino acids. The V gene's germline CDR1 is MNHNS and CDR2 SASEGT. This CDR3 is CASSEPGIQETQYF. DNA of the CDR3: TGTGCCAGCAGTGAACCGGGGATTCAAGAGACCCAGTACTTC.

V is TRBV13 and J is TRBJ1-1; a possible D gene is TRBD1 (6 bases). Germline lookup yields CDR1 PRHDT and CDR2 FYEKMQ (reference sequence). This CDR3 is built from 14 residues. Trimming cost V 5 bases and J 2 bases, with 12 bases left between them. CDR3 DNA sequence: TGTGCCAGCAGCACAGCCGGGGGCAACACTGAAGCTTTCTTT. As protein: CASSTAGGNTEAFF. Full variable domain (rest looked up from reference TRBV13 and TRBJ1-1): AAGVIQSPRHLIKEKRETATLKCYPIPRHDTVYWYQQGPGQDPQFLISFYEKMQSDKGSIPDRFSAQQFSDYHSELNMSSLELGDSALYFCASSTAGGNTEAFFGQGTRLTVV.

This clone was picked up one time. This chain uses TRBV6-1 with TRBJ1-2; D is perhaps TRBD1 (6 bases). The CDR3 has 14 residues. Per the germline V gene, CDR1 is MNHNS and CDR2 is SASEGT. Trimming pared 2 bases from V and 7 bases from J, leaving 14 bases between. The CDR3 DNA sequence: TGTGCCAGCAGTGAACTCTCAGGGGCGGGTGGCTACACCTTC. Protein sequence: CASSELSGAGGYTF.

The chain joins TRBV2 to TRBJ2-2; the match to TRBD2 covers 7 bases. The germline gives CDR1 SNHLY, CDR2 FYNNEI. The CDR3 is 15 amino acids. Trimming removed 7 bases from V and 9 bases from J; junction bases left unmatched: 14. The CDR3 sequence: CASNRELAVFRELFF. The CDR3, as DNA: TGTGCCAGCAACCGGGAGCTAGCGGTCTTCAGGGAGCTGTTTTTT. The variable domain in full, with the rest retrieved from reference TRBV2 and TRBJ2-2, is EPEVTQTPSHQVTQMGQEVILRCVPISNHLYFYWYRQILGQKVEFLVSFYNNEISEKSEIFDDQFSVERPDGSNFTLKIRSTKLEDSAMYFCASNRELAVFRELFFGEGSRLTVL.

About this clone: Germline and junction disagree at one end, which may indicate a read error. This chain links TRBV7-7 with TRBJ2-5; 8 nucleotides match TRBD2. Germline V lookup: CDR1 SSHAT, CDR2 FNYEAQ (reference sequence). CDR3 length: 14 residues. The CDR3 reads CASSLAGRKETQYF. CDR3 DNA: TGTGCTAGCAGCTTAGCGGGGAGGAAAGAGACCCAGTACTTC.